This T cell receptor (beta chain) was recorded in a study of radiotherapy plus CTLA-4 blockade in lung cancer (dated by TCRdb to the late 2010s). A note on the overall study: Objective responses occurred in roughly 19% of enrolled patients, and about 33% achieved disease control. The paper as a whole reports these results and caveats: TCR clones derived from tumors expanded in peripheral blood after treatment with radiotherapy and ipilimumab. The strongest predictors of response were reported to be early dynamic shifts in blood T cell clones along with a rise in serum interferon-beta following radiation.

The study evaluated CTLA-4 blockade (ipilimumab) given together with focal radiation therapy in patients who had chemo-refractory metastatic non-small-cell lung cancer. The germline V gene encodes CDR1 SGHAT and CDR2 FQNNGV. V and J are truncated by 3 bases and 1 base respectively, leaving an intervening sequence of 11 bases. The CDR3 measures 15 amino acids from cysteine to phenylalanine. The only DNA kept is the CDR3, 45 bases in frame from the first base. Library generation was performed with the immunoSEQ multiplex PCR assay. Entries here come from immuneACCESS through TCRdb and include only in-frame sequences with V and J called. Some clones fail to appear in such tables; in the studies checked, an unresolved V gene covers under half of the shortfall, and the cause of the remainder is unknown. For this sample there are around 45,000 clones; about 88% appear just once. Jointly, the top ten make up approximately 8% of the sample.

A note on this clone: Its antigen has not been determined. Per-nucleotide qualities are absent, and no much larger clonotype sits a single base away.

The receptor's source is a human donor with non-small cell lung cancer whose response to radiotherapy plus ipilimumab could not be evaluated. The starting material was peripheral blood, obtained from a patient treated with radiotherapy plus ipilimumab. The receptor chain draws on TRBV11-2 and TRBJ2-3, with the D gene not confidently named. The CDR3 region: CASSFLSVRTDTQYF. The sequenced DNA is TGTGCCAGCAGCTTCCTTAGTGTGCGCACAGATACGCAGTATTTT.